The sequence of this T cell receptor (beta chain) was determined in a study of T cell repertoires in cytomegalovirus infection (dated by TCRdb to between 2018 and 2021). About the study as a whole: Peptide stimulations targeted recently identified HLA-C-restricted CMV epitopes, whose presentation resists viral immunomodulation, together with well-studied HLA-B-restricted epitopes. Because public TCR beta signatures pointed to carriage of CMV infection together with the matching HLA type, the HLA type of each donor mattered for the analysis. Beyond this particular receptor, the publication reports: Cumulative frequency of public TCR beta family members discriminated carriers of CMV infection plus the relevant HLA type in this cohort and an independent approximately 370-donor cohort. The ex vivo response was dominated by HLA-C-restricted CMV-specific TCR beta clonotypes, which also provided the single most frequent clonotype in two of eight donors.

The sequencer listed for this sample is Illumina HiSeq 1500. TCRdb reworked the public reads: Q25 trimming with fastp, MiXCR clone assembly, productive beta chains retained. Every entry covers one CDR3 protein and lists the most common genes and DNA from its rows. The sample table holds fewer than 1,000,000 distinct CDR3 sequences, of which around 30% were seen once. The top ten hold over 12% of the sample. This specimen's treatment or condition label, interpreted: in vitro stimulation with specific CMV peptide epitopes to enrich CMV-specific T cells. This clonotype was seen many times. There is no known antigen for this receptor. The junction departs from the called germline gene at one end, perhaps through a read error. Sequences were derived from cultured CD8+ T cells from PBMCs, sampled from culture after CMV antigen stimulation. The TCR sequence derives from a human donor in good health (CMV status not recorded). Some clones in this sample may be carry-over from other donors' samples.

The CDR3 corresponds to CASSTGTGGSDTQYF. The DNA reads as follows: TGTGCTAGCAGCACCGGGACAGGGGGCTCAGATACGCAGTATTTT. This chain is built from TRBV7-7 and TRBJ2-3; 12 central bases correspond to TRBD1. There are 15 amino acids in the CDR3, from cysteine to phenylalanine inclusive. The CDR3 DNA has 45 bases and is translated from base 1. CDR1 and CDR2, per the germline V gene (reference sequence), are SSHAT and FNYEAQ.